These 19 T cell receptor beta chains originate from one sample sequenced in a study of blood T cell repertoires in COVID-19. Using immunoSEQ multiplex PCR, the repertoire was profiled, and TCRdb retains in-frame clones only, with some absent. Found here are over 250,000 clones, 75% to 90% of them singletons; the top ten hold roughly 14%. The sequenced material came from peripheral blood. These receptors were obtained from a woman in her seventies with COVID-19, enrolled during active disease.

The chain combines TRBV19 with TRBJ1-2; D may be TRBD1 (5 bases). Between the trimmed V and J ends, which lost 5 bases and 1 base, there was a span of 8 bases. Germline loops: CDR1 LNHDA, CDR2 SQIVND (reference sequence). The CDR3 is 13 amino acids. The CDR3 DNA sequence: TGTGCCAGTAGTTCAGGGAATAACTATGGCTACACCTTC. Amino acids: CASSSGNNYGYTF.

The chain recombines TRBV5-1 with TRBJ2-5; a weak D match, TRBD1 (6 bases). Germline CDR1 SGHRS, CDR2 YFSETQ. Trimming removed 3 bases at V and 3 bases at J, with 15 bases between. The CDR3 totals 15 residues. This CDR3 reads CASSSGAGTEETQYF. The DNA of the CDR3 is TGCGCCAGCAGCTCAGGGGCCGGGACGGAAGAGACCCAGTACTTC.

The chain is built from TRBV7-3 and TRBJ2-1; 7 bases are a match to TRBD1. CDR3 size: 14 residues. CDR1 is SGHTA and CDR2 is FQGTGA in the germline V gene. V trimming: 2 bases; J trimming: 6 bases; junction bases outside the gene matches: 4. The CDR3 spells CASSLGRGLNEQFF. The CDR3 DNA is TGTGCCAGCAGCTTAGGTAGGGGGCTCAATGAGCAGTTCTTC.

This clone was seen just once. V is TRBV6-5 and J is TRBJ1-5; the match to TRBD1 covers 10 bases. With 11 bases clipped from V and 4 bases from J, the junction kept 5 bases outside the gene matches. CDR3 length equals 13 residues. Germline V gene lookup returns CDR1 MNHEY and CDR2 SVGAGI. The CDR3 reads CASRGQGNQPQHF. The DNA for the CDR3 is TGTGCCTCCAGGGGACAGGGGAATCAGCCCCAGCATTTT.

The chain joins TRBV7-9 to TRBJ2-7, with D unresolved. Trimming removed 5 bases at V and 3 bases at J, with 14 bases between. The CDR3 totals 14 residues. The V gene's germline CDR1 is SEHNR and CDR2 FQNEAQ (reference sequence). The DNA for the CDR3 is TGTGCCAGCAGCAAACCGGGTAACTACTACGAGCAGTACTTC. This encodes CASSKPGNYYEQYF.

The J gene is TRBJ1-5, the V gene TRBV18; the match to TRBD1 covers 8 bases. This CDR3 comprises 17 residues. V dropped 3 bases and J dropped 4; count of bases not matched to a gene: 11. From germline, CDR1 is KGHSH and CDR2 LQKENI. The DNA for the CDR3 is TGTGCCAGCTCACCGCTCGGACAGGGATCCCCTAATCAGCCCCAGCATTTT. Protein product: CASSPLGQGSPNQPQHF.

As regards this clone: The junction shows a germline mismatch at one end, possibly a read error. The gene calls are TRBV18 and TRBJ2-5; maybe TRBD1 (6 bases). The CDR3 totals 16 residues. Germline V gene sequence: CDR1 KGHSH, CDR2 LQKENI. CDR3 protein: CASSPSRGKLGETRYF. The CDR3 bases are TGTGCCAGCTCACCTTCTAGGGGGAAATTGGGAGAGACCCGGTACTTC.

The DNA for the CDR3 is TGTGCCAGCAGCTTAGCGGGGAGGGTGAACACTGAAGCTTTCTTT. Its translation: CASSLAGRVNTEAFF. This chain links TRBV7-9 with TRBJ1-1; D call uncertain. V was shortened by 0 bases and J by 0 bases, with 8 bases between the two germline ends. Germline CDR1 is SEHNR and CDR2 is FQNEAQ (reference sequence). This CDR3 is built from 15 residues.

J is TRBJ2-7 and V is TRBV18; 10 bases align to TRBD1. Germline CDR1 KGHSH, CDR2 LQKENI. The trim removed 5 bases at V and 5 bases at J, leaving 6 bases unmatched. This CDR3 contains 14 residues. This CDR3 is CASSFGQGVHEQYF. In DNA, the CDR3 is TGTGCCAGCTCATTTGGACAGGGGGTGCACGAGCAGTACTTC.

This clone was observed a handful of times. V is TRBV7-8 and J is TRBJ1-2; 7 nucleotides match TRBD1. V lost 1 base to trimming and J lost 4 bases; unmatched junction nucleotides: 6. Per germline, CDR1 SGHVS and CDR2 FQNEAQ. The CDR3 loop spans 15 amino acids. The CDR3 DNA reads TGTGCCAGCAGCTTAGGGCCCACAGGGGTCTATGGCTACACCTTC. It specifies CASSLGPTGVYGYTF.

The V and J genes are TRBV21-1 and TRBJ2-7; TRBD1 reflects the table's D call only, with no check against the DNA. TRBV21-1 represents a pseudogene. The CDR3 is made up of 14 amino acids. For the CDR3, the DNA is TGTGCCAGCAGAGAACCGGGACAGGGTCCCGAGCAGTACTTC. The encoded protein is CASREPGQGPEQYF.

This chain joins TRBV4-1 and TRBJ2-3; D call uncertain. The CDR3 length is 13 residues. Germline V gives CDR1 MGHRA, CDR2 YSYEKL. Trimming left V 1 base short and J 2 bases short, with 4 bases between. CDR3 loop: CASSQATTDTQYF. The CDR3, as DNA: TGCGCCAGCAGCCAAGCTACCACAGATACGCAGTATTTT.

The J gene is TRBJ2-2, the V gene TRBV7-3; 8 nucleotides align to TRBD1. V lost 5 bases, J lost 5 bases, and 10 bases stayed unmatched. The CDR3 is 16 residues long. Per the germline V gene, CDR1 is SGHTA and CDR2 is FQGTGA. In nucleotides, the CDR3 is TGTGCCAGCAGCGAGAGGGGAACAGGGGGGACCGGGGAGCTGTTTTTT. Protein sequence: CASSERGTGGTGELFF.

The J gene is TRBJ2-2, the V gene TRBV4-2, with TRBD1 as a possible D gene (5 bases). V dropped 0 bases and J dropped 4 bases, with 12 bases sitting between them. Per the germline V gene, CDR1 is LGHNA and CDR2 is YNFKEQ. This CDR3 spans 16 amino acids. In nucleotides, the CDR3 is TGTGCCAGCAGCCAAGAGACAGCTGCGAGCACCGGGGAGCTGTTTTTT. Amino acids: CASSQETAASTGELFF.

This clone showed up just a few times. This chain links TRBV4-1 with TRBJ1-4, with TRBD1 as a possible D gene (5 bases). Trimming took 1 base from V and 7 from J, leaving 10 bases between them. Germline values: CDR1 MGHRA, CDR2 YSYEKL. CDR3 size: 14 residues. The CDR3 sequence: CASSQGGLREKLFF. CDR3 sequence (DNA): TGCGCCAGCAGCCAAGGGGGCTTGCGTGAAAAACTGTTTTTT.

The V gene is TRBV5-4, the J gene TRBJ2-3; the D gene is possibly TRBD1 (5 bases). The CDR3 loop spans 13 amino acids. Between the trimmed V and J ends, which lost 7 bases and 1 base, there was a span of 10 bases. The germline V gene has CDR1 SGHNT and CDR2 YYREEE (reference sequence). This chain's CDR3 is CASQGVRTDTQYF. The CDR3, as DNA: TGTGCCAGCCAGGGTGTCCGCACAGATACGCAGTATTTT.

For the CDR3, the DNA is TGTGCCAGCAAAATAAGGGGGTTGAACACTGAAGCTTTCTTT. It is translated as CASKIRGLNTEAFF. The chain is built from TRBV6-5 and TRBJ1-1, with D possibly being TRBD1 (6 bases). The V gene lost 7 bases and the J gene lost 0 bases, with 12 bases spanning the gap. The CDR3 totals 14 residues. Germline-derived CDR1 and CDR2 are MNHEY and SVGAGI.

The chain has TRBV9 and TRBJ2-3, with TRBD2 matching over 9 bases. Per germline, CDR1 SGDLS and CDR2 YYNGEE. V dropped 2 bases and J dropped 0; count of bases not matched to a gene: 4. This CDR3 region has 16 residues. The CDR3 DNA follows: TGTGCCAGCAGCGTCGTGGCGGGGGGGAGCACAGATACGCAGTATTTT. It translates to CASSVVAGGSTDTQYF.

This CDR3 is CASSSGQLEKLFF. Written as DNA, the CDR3 is TGTGCCAGCTCATCGGGACAGTTAGAAAAACTGTTTTTT. J is TRBJ1-4 and V is TRBV18, with 7 positions matching TRBD1. Per germline, CDR1 KGHSH and CDR2 LQKENI. The V gene end was trimmed by 5 bases and the J gene end by 8 bases; junction bases not matched to a gene: 5. There are 13 residues in the CDR3.